This T cell receptor beta chain was found in a study of control samples from healthy donors and cancer patients. The method was immunoSEQ multiplex PCR; TCRdb's version includes in-frame clones alone and lacks a portion of them. Counted here are some 120,000 clones, approximately 94% occurring once; the ten biggest clones make up 3.5% to 4%. Trimming removed 5 bases from V and 8 bases from J, with 18 bases in between. The CDR3 extends over 14 amino acids. CDR1 and CDR2 from the germline V gene are MNHEY and SMNVEV (reference sequence). The sequenced sample was blood. This chain connects TRBV27 to TRBJ1-2, with D tentatively TRBD1 (6 bases). The TCR sequence derives from a man between 25 and 39 years old in good health. As DNA, the CDR3 is TGTGCCAGCAGTACCACAGGGCGTCCTCAAGGCTACACCTTC. Its protein product is CASSTTGRPQGYTF.